The T cell receptor beta chain under discussion was sequenced for a study of OX40 agonist ivuxolimab in advanced cancers. Study observations and caveats: In general, CD8+ T cells held more expanded clones than CD4+ did, on average.

Profiling relied on immunoSEQ multiplex PCR, and the TCRdb table lists in-frame clones only, not all of them. Here the sample spans about 71,000 clones, around 94% being singletons. As regards this clone: Its antigen remains unidentified. One end of the junction does not line up with germline, which may come from a read error.

Blood sampling took place at baseline, cycle 4 day 1, and cycle 7 day 1. There are 14 residues in the CDR3. The germline V gene encodes CDR1 SGHRS and CDR2 YFSETQ. The V and J genes are TRBV5-1 and TRBJ2-7; the D is unclear. Here the sequenced sample was CD4+ or CD8+ T cells sorted from blood, taken in a trial of the OX40 agonist ivuxolimab. This TCR was recovered from an adult with an advanced solid tumor such as melanoma, head and neck, liver or kidney cancer. CDR3 nucleotides: TGCGCCAGCAGCTTGGCATCAGCAACCTACGGGCAGTACTTC. It specifies CASSLASATYGQYF.